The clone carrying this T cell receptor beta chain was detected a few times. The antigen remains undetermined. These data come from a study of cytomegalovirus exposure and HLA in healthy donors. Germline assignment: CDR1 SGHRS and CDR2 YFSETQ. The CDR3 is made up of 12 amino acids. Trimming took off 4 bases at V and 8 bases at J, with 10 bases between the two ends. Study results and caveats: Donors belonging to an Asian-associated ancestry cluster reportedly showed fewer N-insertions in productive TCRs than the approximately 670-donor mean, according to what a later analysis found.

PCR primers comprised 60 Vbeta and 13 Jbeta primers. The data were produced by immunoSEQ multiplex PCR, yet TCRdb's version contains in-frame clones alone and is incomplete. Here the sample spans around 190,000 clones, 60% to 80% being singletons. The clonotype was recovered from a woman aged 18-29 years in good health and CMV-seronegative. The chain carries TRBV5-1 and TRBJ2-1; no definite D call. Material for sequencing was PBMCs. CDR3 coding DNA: TGCGCCAGCAGCGGTAACAGTTATGAGCAGTTCTTC. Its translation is CASSGNSYEQFF.